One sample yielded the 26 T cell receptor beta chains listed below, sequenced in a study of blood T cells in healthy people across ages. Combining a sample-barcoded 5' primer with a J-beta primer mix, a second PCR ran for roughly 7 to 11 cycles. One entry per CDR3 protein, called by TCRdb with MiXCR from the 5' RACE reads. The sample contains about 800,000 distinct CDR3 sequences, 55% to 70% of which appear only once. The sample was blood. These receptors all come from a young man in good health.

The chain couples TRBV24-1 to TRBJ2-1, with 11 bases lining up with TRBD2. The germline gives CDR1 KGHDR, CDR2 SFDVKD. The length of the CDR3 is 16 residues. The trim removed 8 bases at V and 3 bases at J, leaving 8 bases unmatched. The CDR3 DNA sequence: TGTGCCACCAACCTACTAGCGGGAGAACTCTACAATGAGCAGTTCTTC. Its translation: CATNLLAGELYNEQFF.

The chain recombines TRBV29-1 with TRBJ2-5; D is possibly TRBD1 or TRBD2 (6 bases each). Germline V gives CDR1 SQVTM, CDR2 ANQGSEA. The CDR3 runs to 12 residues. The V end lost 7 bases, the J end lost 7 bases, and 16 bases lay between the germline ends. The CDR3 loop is CSGGDTPPTQYF. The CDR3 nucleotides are TGCAGCGGGGGGGACACCCCCCCGACCCAGTACTTC.

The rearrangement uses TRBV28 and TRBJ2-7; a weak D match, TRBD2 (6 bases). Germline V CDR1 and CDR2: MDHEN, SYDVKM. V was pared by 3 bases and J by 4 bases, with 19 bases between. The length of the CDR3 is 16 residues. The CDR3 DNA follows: TGTGCCAGCAGTTTTGGAGCAAAACCCGGGAGTTACGAGCAGTACTTC. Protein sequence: CASSFGAKPGSYEQYF.

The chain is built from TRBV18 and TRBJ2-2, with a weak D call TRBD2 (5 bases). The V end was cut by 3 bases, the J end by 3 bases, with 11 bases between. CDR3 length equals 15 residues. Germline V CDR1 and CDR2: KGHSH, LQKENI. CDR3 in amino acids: CASSPGDGDTGELFF. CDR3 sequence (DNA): TGTGCCAGCTCACCGGGCGACGGGGACACCGGGGAGCTGTTTTTT.

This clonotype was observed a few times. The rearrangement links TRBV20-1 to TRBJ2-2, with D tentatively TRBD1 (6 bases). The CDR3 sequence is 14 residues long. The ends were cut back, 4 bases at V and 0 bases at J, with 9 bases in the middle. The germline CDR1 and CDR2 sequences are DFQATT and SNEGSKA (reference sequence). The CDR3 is CSANRAANTGELFF. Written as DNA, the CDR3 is TGCAGTGCTAACAGGGCAGCGAACACCGGGGAGCTGTTTTTT.

The CDR3 nucleotides are TGCGCCAGCAGCAGTGGGGACAGATTCTACGAGCAGTACTTC. Encoded protein: CASSSGDRFYEQYF. The V call is TRBV5-1, the J call TRBJ2-7; 7 nucleotides agree with TRBD1. The CDR3 contains 14 residues. V gave up 4 bases and J gave up 3 bases; unmatched junction bases: 7. Germline CDR1 and CDR2: SGHRS and YFSETQ.

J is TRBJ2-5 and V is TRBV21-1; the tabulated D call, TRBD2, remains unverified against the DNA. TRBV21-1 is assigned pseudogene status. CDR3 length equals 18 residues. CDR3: CASSYHGTSGPWGETQYF. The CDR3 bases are TGTGCCAGCAGCTACCATGGGACTAGCGGACCCTGGGGGGAGACCCAGTACTTC.

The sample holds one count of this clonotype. The CDR3 sequence is CASSKEDYAKNIQYF. In DNA form, the CDR3 reads TGTGCCAGCAGCAAAGAGGATTACGCCAAAAACATTCAGTACTTC. The V and J genes are TRBV21-1 and TRBJ2-4. TRBV21-1 is noted as a pseudogene. This CDR3 has 15 residues.

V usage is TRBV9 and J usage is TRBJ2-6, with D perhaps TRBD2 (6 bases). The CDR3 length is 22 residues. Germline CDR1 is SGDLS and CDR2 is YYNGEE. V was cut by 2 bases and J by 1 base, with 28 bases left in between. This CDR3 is CASSVGPIAGWRRGSGANVLTF. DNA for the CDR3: TGTGCCAGCAGCGTGGGCCCGATTGCAGGGTGGAGGAGGGGATCTGGGGCCAACGTCCTGACTTTC.

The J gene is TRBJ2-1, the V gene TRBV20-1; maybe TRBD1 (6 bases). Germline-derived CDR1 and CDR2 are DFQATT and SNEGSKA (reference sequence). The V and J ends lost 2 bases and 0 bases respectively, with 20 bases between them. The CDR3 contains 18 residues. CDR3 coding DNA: TGCAGTGCTAGATCCCCCCTCGACAGGACGAGCTCCTACAATGAGCAGTTCTTC. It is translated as CSARSPLDRTSSYNEQFF.

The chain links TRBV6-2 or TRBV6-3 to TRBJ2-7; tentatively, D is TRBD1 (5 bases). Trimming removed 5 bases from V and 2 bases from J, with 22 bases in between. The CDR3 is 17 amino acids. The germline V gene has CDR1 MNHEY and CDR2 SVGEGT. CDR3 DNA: TGTGCCAGCAGTGCCTTAGGGGTTCGACTTCGTCCCTACGAGCAGTACTTC. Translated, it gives CASSALGVRLRPYEQYF.

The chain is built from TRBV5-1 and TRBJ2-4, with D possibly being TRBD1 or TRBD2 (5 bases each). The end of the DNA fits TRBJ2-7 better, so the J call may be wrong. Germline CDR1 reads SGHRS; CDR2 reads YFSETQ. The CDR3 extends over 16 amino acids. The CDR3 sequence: CASSLGLDSDIYEQYF. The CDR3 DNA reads TGCGCCAGCAGCCTGGGGCTGGACTCAGACATCTACGAGCAGTACTTC.

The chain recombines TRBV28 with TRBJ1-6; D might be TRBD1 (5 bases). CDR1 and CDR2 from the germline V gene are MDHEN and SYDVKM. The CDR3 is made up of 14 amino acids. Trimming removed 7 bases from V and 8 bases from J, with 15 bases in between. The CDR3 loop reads CASMMGTDDSPLHF. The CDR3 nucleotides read TGTGCCAGCATGATGGGGACGGATGATTCACCCCTCCACTTT.

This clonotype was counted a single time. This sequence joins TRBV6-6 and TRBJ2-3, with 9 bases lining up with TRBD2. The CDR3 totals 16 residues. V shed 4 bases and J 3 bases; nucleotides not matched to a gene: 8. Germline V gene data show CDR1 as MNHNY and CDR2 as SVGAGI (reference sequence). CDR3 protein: CASSSHSGGVTDTQYF. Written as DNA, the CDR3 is TGTGCCAGCAGTTCTCATAGCGGGGGCGTTACAGATACGCAGTATTTT.

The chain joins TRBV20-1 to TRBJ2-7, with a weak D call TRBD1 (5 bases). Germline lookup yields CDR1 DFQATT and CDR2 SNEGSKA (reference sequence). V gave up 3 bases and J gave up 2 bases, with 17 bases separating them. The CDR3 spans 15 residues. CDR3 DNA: TGCAGTGCTAGCCCGCCCCCAGGGCCCGCCTACGAGCAGTACTTC. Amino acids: CSASPPPGPAYEQYF.

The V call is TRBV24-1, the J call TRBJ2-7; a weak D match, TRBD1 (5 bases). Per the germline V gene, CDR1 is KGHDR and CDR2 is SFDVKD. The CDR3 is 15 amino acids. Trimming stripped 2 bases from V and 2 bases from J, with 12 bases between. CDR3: CATSDSGHLTYEQYF. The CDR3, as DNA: TGTGCCACCAGTGATTCAGGGCATCTAACCTACGAGCAGTACTTC.

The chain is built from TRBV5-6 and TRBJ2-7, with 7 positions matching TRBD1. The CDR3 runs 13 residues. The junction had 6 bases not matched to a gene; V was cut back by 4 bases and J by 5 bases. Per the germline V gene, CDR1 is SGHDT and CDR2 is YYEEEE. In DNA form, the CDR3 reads TGTGCCAGCAGCCGACCAGGGACAGACGAGCAGTACTTC. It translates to CASSRPGTDEQYF.

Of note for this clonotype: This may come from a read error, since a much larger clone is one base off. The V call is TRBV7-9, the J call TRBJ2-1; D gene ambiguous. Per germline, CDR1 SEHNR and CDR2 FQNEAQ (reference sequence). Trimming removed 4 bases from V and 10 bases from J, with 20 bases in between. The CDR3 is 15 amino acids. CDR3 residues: CASSWTETNTYEQFF. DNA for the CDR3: TGTGCCAGCAGCTGGACGGAAACGAACACCTACGAGCAGTTCTTC.

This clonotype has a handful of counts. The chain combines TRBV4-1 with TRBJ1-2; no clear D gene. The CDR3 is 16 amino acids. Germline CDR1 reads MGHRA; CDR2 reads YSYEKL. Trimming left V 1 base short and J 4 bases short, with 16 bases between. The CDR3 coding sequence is TGCGCCAGCAGCCAAGCTCCGGGAGGGCTTCTCTATGGCTACACCTTC. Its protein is CASSQAPGGLLYGYTF.

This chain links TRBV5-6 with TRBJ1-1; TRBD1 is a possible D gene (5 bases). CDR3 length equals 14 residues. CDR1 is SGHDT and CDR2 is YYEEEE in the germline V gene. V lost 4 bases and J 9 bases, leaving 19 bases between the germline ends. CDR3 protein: CASSRQLTGGKAFF. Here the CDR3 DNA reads TGTGCCAGCAGCCGTCAATTAACAGGAGGAAAAGCTTTCTTT.

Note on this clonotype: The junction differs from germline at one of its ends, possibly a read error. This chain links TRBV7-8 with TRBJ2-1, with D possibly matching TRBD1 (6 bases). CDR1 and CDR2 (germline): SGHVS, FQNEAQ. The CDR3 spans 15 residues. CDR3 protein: CACREPGHSRSEQFF. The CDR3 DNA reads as TGTGCCTGCAGAGAACCGGGACACTCACGATCCGAGCAGTTCTTC.

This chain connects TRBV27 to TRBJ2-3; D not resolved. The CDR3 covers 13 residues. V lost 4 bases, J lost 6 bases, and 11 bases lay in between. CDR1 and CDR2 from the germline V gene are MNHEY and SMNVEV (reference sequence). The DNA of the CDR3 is TGTGCCAGCAGTTCCCCCCTGTCTGATACGCAGTATTTT. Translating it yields CASSSPLSDTQYF.

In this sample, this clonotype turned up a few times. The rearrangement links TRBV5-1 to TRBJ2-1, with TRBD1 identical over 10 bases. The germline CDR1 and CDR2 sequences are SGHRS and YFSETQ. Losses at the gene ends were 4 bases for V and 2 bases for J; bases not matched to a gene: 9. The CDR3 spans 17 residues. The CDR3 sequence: CASSGGQGLRAYNEQFF. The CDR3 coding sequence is TGCGCCAGCAGCGGGGGACAGGGGCTAAGGGCCTACAATGAGCAGTTCTTC.

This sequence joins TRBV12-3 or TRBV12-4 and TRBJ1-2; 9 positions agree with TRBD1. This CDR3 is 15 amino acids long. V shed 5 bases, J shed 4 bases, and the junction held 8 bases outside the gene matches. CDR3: CASSLSDRGIYGYTF. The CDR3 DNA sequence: TGTGCCAGCAGTCTCAGCGACAGGGGGATCTATGGCTACACCTTC.

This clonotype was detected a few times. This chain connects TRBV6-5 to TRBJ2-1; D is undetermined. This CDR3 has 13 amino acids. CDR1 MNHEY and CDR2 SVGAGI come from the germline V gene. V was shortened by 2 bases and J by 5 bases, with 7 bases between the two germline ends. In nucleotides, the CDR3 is TGTGCCAGCAGTTACATCAATAACAATGAGCAGTTCTTC. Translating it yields CASSYINNNEQFF.

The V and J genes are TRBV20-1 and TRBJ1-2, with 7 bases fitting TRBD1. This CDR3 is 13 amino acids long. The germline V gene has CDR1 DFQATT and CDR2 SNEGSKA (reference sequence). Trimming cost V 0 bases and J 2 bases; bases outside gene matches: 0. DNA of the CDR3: TGCAGTGCTAGAGAGGACAGGAACTATGGCTACACCTTC. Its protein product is CSAREDRNYGYTF.